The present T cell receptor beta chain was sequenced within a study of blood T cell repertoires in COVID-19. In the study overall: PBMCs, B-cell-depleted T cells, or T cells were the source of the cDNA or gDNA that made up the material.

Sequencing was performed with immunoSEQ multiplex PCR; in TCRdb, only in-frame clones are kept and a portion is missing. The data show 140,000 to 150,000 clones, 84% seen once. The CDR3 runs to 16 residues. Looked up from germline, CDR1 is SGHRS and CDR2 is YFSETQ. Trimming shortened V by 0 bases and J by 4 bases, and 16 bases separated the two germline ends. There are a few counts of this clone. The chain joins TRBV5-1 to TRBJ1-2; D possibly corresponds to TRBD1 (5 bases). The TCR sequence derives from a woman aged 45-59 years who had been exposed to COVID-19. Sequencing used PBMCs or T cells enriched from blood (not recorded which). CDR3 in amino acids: CASSLDSAAGSYGYTF. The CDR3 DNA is TGCGCCAGCAGCTTGGACTCAGCCGCAGGGTCCTATGGCTACACCTTC.